The present T cell receptor (beta chain) was sequenced within a study of T cell repertoires in cytomegalovirus infection. About the study: An indication of both CMV infection and matching HLA type came from public TCR beta signatures.

One entry per CDR3 protein, called by TCRdb with MiXCR from the reads. The data contain roughly 300,000 distinct CDR3 sequences, about 26% of them singletons. This clonotype showed up just a few times. Its antigen is as yet unknown. Study-wide findings and caveats: What dominated the ex vivo response were HLA-C-restricted CMV-specific TCR beta clonotypes. The cumulative frequency of public TCR beta families identified carriers of CMV plus the relevant HLA.

Trimming removed 5 bases from V and 5 bases from J, with 15 bases in between. This CDR3 has 14 residues. The sequenced sample was PBMCs. The clonotype was recovered from a human donor in good health (CMV status not recorded). Some clones in this sample may be carry-over from other donors' samples. The chain is built from TRBV12-3 or TRBV12-4 and TRBJ2-5, with D possibly being TRBD1 (6 bases). The CDR3 region is CASSPDRFQETQYF. As DNA, the CDR3 is TGTGCCAGCAGTCCTGACAGGTTCCAGGAGACCCAGTACTTC.